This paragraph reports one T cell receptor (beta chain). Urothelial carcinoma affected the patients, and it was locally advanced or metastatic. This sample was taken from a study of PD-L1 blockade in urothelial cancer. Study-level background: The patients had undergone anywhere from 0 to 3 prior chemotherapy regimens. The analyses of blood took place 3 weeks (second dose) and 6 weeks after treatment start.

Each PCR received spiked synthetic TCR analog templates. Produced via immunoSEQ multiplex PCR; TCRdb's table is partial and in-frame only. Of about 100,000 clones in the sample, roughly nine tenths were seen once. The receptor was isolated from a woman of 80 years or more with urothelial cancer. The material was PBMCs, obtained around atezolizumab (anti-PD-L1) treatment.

The CDR3 nucleotides are TGCGCCACCAAGCCCGGGACTAGCGGGATTTACACCGGGGAGCTGTTTTTT. Its translation is CATKPGTSGIYTGELFF. This chain connects TRBV5-1 to TRBJ2-2; 13 bases agree with TRBD2. J lost 3 bases, V lost 9 bases, and 11 bases had no gene match. This CDR3 contains 17 residues. From germline, CDR1 is SGHRS and CDR2 YFSETQ. Combining the CDR3 with reference TRBV5-1 and TRBJ2-2 gives the whole variable domain KAGVTQTPRYLIKTRGQQVTLSCSPISGHRSVSWYQQTPGQGLQFLFEYFSETQRNKGNFPGRFSGRQFSNSRSEMNVSTLELGDSALYLCATKPGTSGIYTGELFFGEGSRLTVL.